The 3 T cell receptor beta chains below come from one sample, sequenced in a study of early T cells in non-severe SARS-CoV-2 infection. TCRdb reprocessed the 5' RACE reads with MiXCR, giving one entry per CDR3 protein. The data hold about 27,000 distinct CDR3 sequences, with 2.9% observed a single time. The sequencing input was whole blood. The receptors here all came from an adult who was a healthcare worker with PCR-confirmed SARS-CoV-2 infection or an uninfected control (not recorded which).

The chain uses TRBV3-1 and TRBJ1-1, with D tentatively TRBD1 (6 bases). CDR1 and CDR2 (germline): LGHDT, YNNKEL (reference sequence). The CDR3 totals 14 residues. V was clipped by 4 bases and J by 2 bases, with 11 bases between them. The CDR3 DNA reads as TGTGCCAGCAGCCGCGGGGGGGCCAACACTGAAGCTTTCTTT. Translation: CASSRGGANTEAFF.

In its sample, this clonotype was seen many times. This chain connects TRBV7-2 to TRBJ2-1; the D gene is possibly TRBD2 (7 bases). The CDR3 consists of 14 residues. Germline CDR1 reads SGHTA; CDR2 reads FQGNSA. Deletions cut 4 bases from V and 9 bases from J, with 16 bases between. The CDR3 reads CASSYDGGLSEQFF. The CDR3 DNA sequence: TGTGCCAGCAGCTATGACGGGGGGCTCAGTGAGCAGTTCTTC. The full variable domain, its missing parts supplied by reference TRBV7-2 and TRBJ2-1, is GAGVSQSPSNKVTEKGKDVELRCDPISGHTALYWYRQSLGQGLEFLIYFQGNSAPDKSGLPSDRFSAERTGGSVSTLTIQRTQQEDSAVYLCASSYDGGLSEQFFGPGTRLTVL.

This clonotype was counted ten times or more. The chain has TRBV5-6 and TRBJ2-2, with 7 bases aligning to TRBD1. The J segment lost 0 bases and the V segment lost 7 bases, leaving 9 bases of the junction unmatched. The length of the CDR3 is 16 residues. From germline, CDR1 is SGHDT and CDR2 YYEEEE. CDR3 coding DNA: TGTGCCAGCCGGGACAGTACTCTCGCGAACACCGGGGAGCTGTTTTTT. This sequence encodes CASRDSTLANTGELFF.